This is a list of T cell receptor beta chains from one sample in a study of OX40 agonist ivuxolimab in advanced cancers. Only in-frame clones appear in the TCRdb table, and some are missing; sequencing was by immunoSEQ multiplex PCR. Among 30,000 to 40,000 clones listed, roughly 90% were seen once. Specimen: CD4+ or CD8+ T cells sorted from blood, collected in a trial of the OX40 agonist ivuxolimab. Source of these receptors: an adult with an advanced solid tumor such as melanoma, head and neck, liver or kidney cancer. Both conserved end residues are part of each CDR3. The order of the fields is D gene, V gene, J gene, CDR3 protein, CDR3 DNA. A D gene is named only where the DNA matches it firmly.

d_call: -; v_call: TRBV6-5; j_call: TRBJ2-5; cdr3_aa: CASGTTRKGETQYF; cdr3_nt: TGTGCCAGCGGGACGACAAGGAAGGGAGAGACCCAGTACTTC
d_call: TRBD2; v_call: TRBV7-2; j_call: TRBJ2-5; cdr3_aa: CASSRTSGRPETQYF; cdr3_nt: TGTGCCAGCAGCCGGACTAGCGGGAGACCCGAGACCCAGTACTTC
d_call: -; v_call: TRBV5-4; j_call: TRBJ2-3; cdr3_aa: CASSLEPPARSQYF; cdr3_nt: TGTGCCAGCAGCTTGGAGCCGCCCGCGAGGTCGCAGTATTTT
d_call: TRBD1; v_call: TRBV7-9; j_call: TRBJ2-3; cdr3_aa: CASSITGGSGTDTQYF; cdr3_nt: TGTGCCAGCAGCATCACAGGGGGTTCGGGCACAGATACGCAGTATTTT
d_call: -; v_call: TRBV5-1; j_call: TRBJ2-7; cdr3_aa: CASSFRGTSYEQYF; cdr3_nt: TGCGCCAGCAGCTTCAGGGGGACTTCCTACGAGCAGTACTTC
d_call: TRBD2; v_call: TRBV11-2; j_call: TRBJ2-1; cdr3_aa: CASSSPGLPFSQFF; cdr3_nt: TGTGCCAGCAGTTCGCCGGGACTACCCTTCTCCCAGTTCTTC
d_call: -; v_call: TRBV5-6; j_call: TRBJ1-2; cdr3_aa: CASSSTGYGYTF; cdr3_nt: TGTGCCAGCAGTTCGACCGGCTATGGCTACACCTTC
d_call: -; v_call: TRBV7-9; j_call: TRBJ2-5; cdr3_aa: CASSLGGGKGETQYF; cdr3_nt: TGTGCCAGCAGCTTAGGTGGCGGGAAAGGGGAGACCCAGTACTTC
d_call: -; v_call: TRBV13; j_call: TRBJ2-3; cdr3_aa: CASSSPTRGTDTQYF; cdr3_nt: TGTGCCAGCAGCTCCCCTACTAGGGGCACAGATACGCAGTATTTT
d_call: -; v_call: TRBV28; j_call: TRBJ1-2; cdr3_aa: CASSLMRPGGGYTF; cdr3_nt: TGTGCCAGCAGTTTAATGCGGCCTGGAGGTGGCTACACCTTC
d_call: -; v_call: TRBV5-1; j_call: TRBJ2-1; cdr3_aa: CASSLTGDKSSYNEQFF; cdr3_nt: TGCGCCAGCAGCTTGACAGGAGACAAAAGCTCCTACAATGAGCAGTTCTTC
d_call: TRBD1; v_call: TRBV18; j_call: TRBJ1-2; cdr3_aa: CASSPIGQGAGGYTF; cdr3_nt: TGTGCCAGCTCACCAATCGGACAGGGGGCCGGTGGCTACACCTTC